The rows below give T cell receptor beta chains drawn from one sample of a study of cytomegalovirus exposure and HLA in healthy donors. The repertoire was sequenced with immunoSEQ multiplex PCR; TCRdb's copy has only in-frame clones and lacks some. The sample contains approximately 150,000 clones, around four fifths of which appear only once. The sequenced sample consisted of PBMCs. These receptors were obtained from a woman aged 50 to 60 in good health and CMV-seronegative. Each CDR3 is given with its conserved first and last residue. D genes are given only for firm matches. Not all rows give a size; the values are once, few, many and, for expanded clones, a class.

>once|NA|TRBV25-1|TRBJ1-3
CASSEWATSGNTIYF
TGTGCCAGCAGTGAATGGGCGACGTCTGGAAACACCATATATTTT
>NA|TRBD1|TRBV7-8|TRBJ2-7
CASSFDREFEQYF
TGTGCCAGCAGCTTTGACAGGGAGTTCGAGCAGTACTTC
>few|TRBD1|TRBV7-3|TRBJ1-1
CASSWGQGEAFF
TGTGCCAGCAGCTGGGGACAGGGGGAAGCTTTCTTT
>NA|NA|TRBV5-4|TRBJ1-2
CASSLGGTQSDTF
TGTGCCAGCAGCTTGGGGGGGACACAATCAGACACCTTC
>NA|NA|TRBV5-1|TRBJ1-1
CASSSDFSLRRNTEAFF
TGCGCCAGCAGCTCCGACTTTTCATTACGCAGAAATACTGAAGCTTTCTTT
>NA|TRBD2|TRBV5-1|TRBJ2-5
CASSFPPGTSGRARETQYF
TGCGCCAGCAGCTTTCCCCCCGGGACTAGCGGGAGGGCCCGGGAGACCCAGTACTTC
>NA|TRBD1|TRBV5-4|TRBJ1-3
CASSFTGGASGNTIYF
TGTGCCAGCAGCTTTACAGGGGGCGCATCTGGAAACACCATATATTTT
>NA|NA|TRBV6-1|TRBJ2-5
CASNEQAASREQYF
TGTGCCAGCAACGAGCAAGCGGCCAGCCGGGAGCAGTACTTC
>NA|NA|TRBV6-1|TRBJ2-1
CAGSLGGPYNEQFF
TGTGCCGGATCTCTTGGCGGGCCCTACAATGAGCAGTTCTTC
>once|NA|TRBV28|TRBJ1-4
CASRGSDEKLFF
TGTGCCAGCCGGGGGAGCGATGAAAAACTGTTTTTT
>NA|NA|TRBV7-2|TRBJ2-7
CASSPHYEQYF
TGTGCCAGCAGCCCCCACTACGAGCAGTACTTC
>NA|NA|TRBV5-5|TRBJ1-2
CASSLTERSYGYTF
TGTGCCAGCAGCTTGACCGAGCGGAGCTATGGCTACACCTTC
>NA|NA|TRBV6-5|TRBJ1-3
CASQGVPGNTIYF
TGTGCCAGCCAGGGTGTACCTGGAAACACCATATATTTT
>NA|NA|TRBV5-1|TRBJ2-7
CASSLGLRDSNGEQYF
TGCGCCAGCAGCTTGGGATTGCGGGACTCTAACGGGGAGCAGTACTTC
>NA|NA|TRBV2|TRBJ2-7
CASRAGGREQYF
TGTGCCAGCAGGGCCGGAGGGCGCGAGCAGTACTTC
>NA|TRBD1|TRBV7-2|TRBJ1-2
CASSLTGEVREGYTF
TGTGCCAGCAGCTTGACAGGGGAGGTTCGAGAGGGCTACACCTTC
>NA|NA|TRBV11-2|TRBJ2-2
CASSLTDINTGELFF
TGTGCCAGCAGCTTAACGGACATTAACACCGGGGAGCTGTTTTTT
>NA|NA|TRBV21-1|TRBJ2-7
CASSKPSAASTAYEQYF
TGTGCCAGCAGCAAACCTTCGGCGGCCTCGACGGCCTACGAGCAGTACTTC
>NA|TRBD2|TRBV6-5|TRBJ2-3
CASSYSGGADTQYF
TGTGCCAGCAGTTACTCGGGGGGGGCAGATACGCAGTATTTT
>NA|TRBD1|TRBV5-1|TRBJ2-2
CASSLDRRQDTGELFF
TGCGCCAGCAGCCTGGACAGGCGGCAAGACACCGGGGAGCTGTTTTTT
>NA|NA|TRBV4-1|TRBJ1-1
CASSQGRGTEAFF
TGCGCCAGCAGCCAGGGAAGGGGCACTGAAGCTTTCTTT
>once|NA|TRBV28|TRBJ2-4
CASSPSVAKNIQYF
TGTGCCAGCAGCCCTTCCGTAGCCAAAAACATTCAGTACTTC
>NA|TRBD1|TRBV4-3|TRBJ2-1
CASSQPKTGSIVSTPQFF
TGCGCCAGCAGCCAACCGAAGACAGGGTCGATAGTGTCCACGCCCCAGTTCTTC